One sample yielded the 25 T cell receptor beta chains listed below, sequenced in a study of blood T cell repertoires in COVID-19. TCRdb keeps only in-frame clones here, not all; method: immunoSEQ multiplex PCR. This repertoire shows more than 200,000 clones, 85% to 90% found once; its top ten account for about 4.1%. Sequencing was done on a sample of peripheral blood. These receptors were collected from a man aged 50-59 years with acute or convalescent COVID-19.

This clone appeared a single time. This CDR3 is CASSWVPGGVNTEAFF. CDR3 bases: TGTGCCAGCAGTTGGGTTCCAGGGGGCGTGAACACTGAAGCTTTCTTT. The chain carries TRBV6-5 and TRBJ1-1; 8 bases match TRBD1. CDR1 and CDR2 (germline): MNHEY, SVGAGI. V lost 4 bases, J lost 0 bases, and 7 bases stayed unmatched. CDR3 length: 16 residues.

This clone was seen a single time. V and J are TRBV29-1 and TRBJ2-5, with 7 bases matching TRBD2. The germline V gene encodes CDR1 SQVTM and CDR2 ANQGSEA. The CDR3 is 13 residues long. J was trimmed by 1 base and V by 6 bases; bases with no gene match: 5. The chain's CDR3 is CSVATGGQETQYF. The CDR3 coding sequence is TGCAGCGTCGCCACGGGGGGCCAAGAGACCCAGTACTTC.

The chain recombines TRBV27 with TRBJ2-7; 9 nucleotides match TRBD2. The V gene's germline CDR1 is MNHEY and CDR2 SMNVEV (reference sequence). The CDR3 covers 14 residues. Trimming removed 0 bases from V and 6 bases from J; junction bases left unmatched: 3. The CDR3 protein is CASSLSAGGPEQYF. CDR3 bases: TGTGCCAGCAGTTTATCGGCGGGGGGGCCCGAGCAGTACTTC.

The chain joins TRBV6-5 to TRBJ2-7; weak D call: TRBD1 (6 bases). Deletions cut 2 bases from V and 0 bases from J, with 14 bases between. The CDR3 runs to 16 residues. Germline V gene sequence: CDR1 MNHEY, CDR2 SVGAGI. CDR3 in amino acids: CASSYSGQSSSYEQYF. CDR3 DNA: TGTGCCAGCAGTTACAGCGGACAGTCAAGCTCCTACGAGCAGTACTTC.

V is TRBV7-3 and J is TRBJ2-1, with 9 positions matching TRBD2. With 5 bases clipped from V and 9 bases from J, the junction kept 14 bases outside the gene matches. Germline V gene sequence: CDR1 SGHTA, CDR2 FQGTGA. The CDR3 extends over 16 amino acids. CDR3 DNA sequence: TGTGCCAGCAGCCAACAAGGGACTAGCAACCGGGGTGAGCAGTTCTTC. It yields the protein CASSQQGTSNRGEQFF.

CDR3 sequence reads: CASSADSPRGEQYF. In DNA form, the CDR3 reads TGTGCCAGCAGCGCGGACAGTCCCCGGGGCGAGCAGTACTTC. The chain employs TRBV11-2 and TRBJ2-7; perhaps TRBD1 as D (6 bases). CDR1 is SGHAT and CDR2 is FQNNGV in the germline V gene. V lost 5 bases to trimming and J lost 6 bases, with 17 bases between them. The CDR3 extends over 14 amino acids. Based on the CDR3 plus reference TRBV11-2 and TRBJ2-7, the full variable domain is EAGVAQSPRYKIIEKRQSVAFWCNPISGHATLYWYQQILGQGPKLLIQFQNNGVVDDSQLPKDRFSAERLKGVDSTLKIQPAKLEDSAVYLCASSADSPRGEQYFGPGTRLTVT.

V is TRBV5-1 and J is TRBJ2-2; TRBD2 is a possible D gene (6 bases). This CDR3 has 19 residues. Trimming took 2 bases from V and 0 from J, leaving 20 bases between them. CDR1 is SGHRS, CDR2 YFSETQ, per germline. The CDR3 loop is CASSLIALGGATNTGELFF. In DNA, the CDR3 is TGCGCCAGCAGCTTAATAGCCTTGGGAGGAGCGACGAACACCGGGGAGCTGTTTTTT.

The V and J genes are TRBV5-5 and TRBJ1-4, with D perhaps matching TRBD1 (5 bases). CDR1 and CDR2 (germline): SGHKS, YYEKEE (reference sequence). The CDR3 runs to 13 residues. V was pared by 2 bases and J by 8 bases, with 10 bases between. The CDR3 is CASSLIGGEKLFF. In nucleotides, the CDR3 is TGTGCCAGCAGCTTAATCGGGGGAGAAAAACTGTTTTTT.

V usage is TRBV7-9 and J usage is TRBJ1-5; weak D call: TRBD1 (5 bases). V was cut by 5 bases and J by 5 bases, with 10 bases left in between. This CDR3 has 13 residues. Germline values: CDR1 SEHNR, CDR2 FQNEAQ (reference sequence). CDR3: CASSLQGYQPQHF. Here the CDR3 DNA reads TGTGCCAGCAGCCTCCAGGGATATCAGCCCCAGCATTTT.

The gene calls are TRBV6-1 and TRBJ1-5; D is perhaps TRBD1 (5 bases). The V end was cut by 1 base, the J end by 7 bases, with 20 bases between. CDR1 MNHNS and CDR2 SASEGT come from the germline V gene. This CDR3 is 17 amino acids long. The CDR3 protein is CASSEGYSSPGVQPQHF. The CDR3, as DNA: TGTGCCAGCAGTGAAGGCTACAGCTCCCCGGGGGTGCAGCCCCAGCATTTT.

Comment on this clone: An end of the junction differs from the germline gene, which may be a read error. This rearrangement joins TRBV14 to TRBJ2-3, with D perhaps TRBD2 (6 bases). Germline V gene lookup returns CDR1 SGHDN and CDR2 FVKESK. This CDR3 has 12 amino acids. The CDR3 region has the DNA TGTGCCAGCAGCCAAGATGGGCCAGGGCTAGCGTTT. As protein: CASSQDGPGLAF.

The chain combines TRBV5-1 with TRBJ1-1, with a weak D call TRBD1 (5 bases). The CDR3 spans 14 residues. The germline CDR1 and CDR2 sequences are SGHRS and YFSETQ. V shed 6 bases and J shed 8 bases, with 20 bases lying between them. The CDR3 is CASKGDSAVREAFF. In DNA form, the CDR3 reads TGCGCCAGCAAAGGTGACAGCGCTGTGCGCGAAGCTTTCTTT.

The CDR3 DNA follows: TGCGCCAGCAGCCAGTCCCTGGCAGGTCTTGAAGCTTTCTTT. Protein product: CASSQSLAGLEAFF. The chain combines TRBV5-1 with TRBJ1-1; D is ambiguous. The germline V and J ends were trimmed by 4 bases and 7 bases, with 17 bases remaining between them. The length of the CDR3 is 14 residues. Per germline, CDR1 SGHRS and CDR2 YFSETQ.

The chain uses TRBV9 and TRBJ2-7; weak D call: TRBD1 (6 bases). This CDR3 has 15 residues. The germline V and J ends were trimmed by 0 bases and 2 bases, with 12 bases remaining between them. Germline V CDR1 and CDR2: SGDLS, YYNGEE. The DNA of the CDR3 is TGTGCCAGCAGCGTAGAGTCAGGGGCCGCCTACGAGCAGTACTTC. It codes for CASSVESGAAYEQYF.

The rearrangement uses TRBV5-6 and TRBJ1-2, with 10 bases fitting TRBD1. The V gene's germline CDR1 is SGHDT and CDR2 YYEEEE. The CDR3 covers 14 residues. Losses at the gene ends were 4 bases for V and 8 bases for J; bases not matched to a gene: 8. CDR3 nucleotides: TGTGCCAGCAGCCTCTCTGACAGGGGGCTGGGCTACACCTTC. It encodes CASSLSDRGLGYTF.

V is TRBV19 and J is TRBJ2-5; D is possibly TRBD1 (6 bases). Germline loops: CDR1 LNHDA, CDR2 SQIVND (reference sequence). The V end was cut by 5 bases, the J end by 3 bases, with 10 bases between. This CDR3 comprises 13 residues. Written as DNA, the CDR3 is TGTGCCAGTAGTCCCGGACAGAAAGAGACCCAGTACTTC. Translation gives CASSPGQKETQYF.

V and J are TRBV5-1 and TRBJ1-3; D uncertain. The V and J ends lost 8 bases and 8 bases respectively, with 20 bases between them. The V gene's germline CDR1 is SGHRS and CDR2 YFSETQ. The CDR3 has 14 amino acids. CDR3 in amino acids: CARWRGDLEDTIYF. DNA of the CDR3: TGCGCCAGGTGGCGGGGAGATTTGGAGGACACCATATATTTT.

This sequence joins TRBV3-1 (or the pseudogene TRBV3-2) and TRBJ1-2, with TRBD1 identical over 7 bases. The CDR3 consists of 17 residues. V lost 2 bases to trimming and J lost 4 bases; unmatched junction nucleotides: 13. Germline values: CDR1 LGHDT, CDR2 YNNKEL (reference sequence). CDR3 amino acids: CASSQRGSQGGIYGYTF. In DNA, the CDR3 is TGTGCCAGCAGCCAAAGAGGTAGCCAGGGGGGTATCTATGGCTACACCTTC.

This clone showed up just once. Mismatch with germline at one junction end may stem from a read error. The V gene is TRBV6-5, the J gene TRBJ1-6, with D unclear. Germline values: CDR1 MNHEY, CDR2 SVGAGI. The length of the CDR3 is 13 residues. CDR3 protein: CASSDSLNSPLHF. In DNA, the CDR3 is TGTGCCAGCAGTGACTCGTTAAATTCACCCCTCCACTTT.

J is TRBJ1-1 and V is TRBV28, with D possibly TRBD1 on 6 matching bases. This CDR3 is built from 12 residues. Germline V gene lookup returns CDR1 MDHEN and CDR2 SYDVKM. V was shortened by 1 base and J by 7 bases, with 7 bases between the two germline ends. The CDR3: CASSLLDSEAFF. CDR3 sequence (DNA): TGTGCCAGCAGTTTATTGGACAGTGAAGCTTTCTTT.

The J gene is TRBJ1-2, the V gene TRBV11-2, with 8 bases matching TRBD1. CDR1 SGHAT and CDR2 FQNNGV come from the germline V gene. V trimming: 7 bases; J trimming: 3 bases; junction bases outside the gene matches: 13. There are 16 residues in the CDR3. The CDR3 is CASTPSRDRPYYGYTF. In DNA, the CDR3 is TGTGCCAGCACCCCGAGCCGGGACAGGCCCTACTATGGCTACACCTTC.

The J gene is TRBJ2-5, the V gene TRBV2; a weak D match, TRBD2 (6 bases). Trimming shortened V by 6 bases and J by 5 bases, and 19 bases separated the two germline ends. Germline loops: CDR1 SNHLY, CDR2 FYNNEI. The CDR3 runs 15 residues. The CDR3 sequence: CASSPYLGLVETQYF. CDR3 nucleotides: TGTGCCAGCAGCCCCTACTTGGGACTCGTGGAGACCCAGTACTTC.

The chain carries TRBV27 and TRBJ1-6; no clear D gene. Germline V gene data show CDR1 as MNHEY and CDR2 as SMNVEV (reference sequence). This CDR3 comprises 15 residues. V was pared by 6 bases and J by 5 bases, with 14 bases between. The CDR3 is CASRASSVNNSPLHF. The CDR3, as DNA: TGTGCCAGCAGGGCCTCGTCCGTTAATAATTCACCCCTCCACTTT.

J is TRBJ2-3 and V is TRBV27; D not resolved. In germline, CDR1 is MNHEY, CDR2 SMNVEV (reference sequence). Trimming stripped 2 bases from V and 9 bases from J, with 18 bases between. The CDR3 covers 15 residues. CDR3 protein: CASSLQRSRFDTQYF. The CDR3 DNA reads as TGTGCCAGCAGTTTACAGAGGTCAAGGTTTGACACGCAGTATTTT.

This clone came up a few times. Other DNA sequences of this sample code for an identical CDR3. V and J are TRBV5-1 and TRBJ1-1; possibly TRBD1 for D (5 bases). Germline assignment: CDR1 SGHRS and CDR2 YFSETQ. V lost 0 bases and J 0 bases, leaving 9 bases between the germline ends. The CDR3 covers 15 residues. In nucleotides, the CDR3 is TGCGCCAGCAGCTTGGTCCCGGACATGAACACTGAAGCTTTCTTT. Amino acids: CASSLVPDMNTEAFF.